This T cell receptor (beta chain) was captured by sequencing in a study of T-cell reconstitution after alpha-beta-depleted transplantation in children. This clonotype was counted many times. Unique molecular identifiers were built into the TCRbeta library. TCRdb recomputed calls from the PCR reads with MiXCR, one row per CDR3 protein. The repertoire includes around 200,000 distinct CDR3 sequences, about 6.8% of them detected once, and roughly 3% sits in the top ten. CDR3 length equals 15 residues. Trimming cost V 4 bases and J 2 bases; bases outside gene matches: 7. The sequence came from a human donor who donated a stem cell graft to a child with Wiskott-Aldrich syndrome. The genes are TRBV12-3 or TRBV12-4 and TRBJ2-7; TRBD1 agrees at 8 bases. Material: PBMCs from the stem cell graft donor, obtained from the stem cell graft. CDR3 protein: CASSSQTGATYEQYF. As DNA, the CDR3 is TGTGCCAGCAGTTCACAGACAGGGGCTACCTACGAGCAGTACTTC.